This record concerns one T cell receptor (beta chain) sequence. Its antigen is still unknown. The sample originates from a study of T cell clonality in common variable immunodeficiency. Overall study findings and caveats: Fewer deletions and N-nucleotide insertions were reportedly seen in common variable immunodeficiency TCR beta sequences.

Some clones are missing from TCRdb's copy, which holds only in-frame ones; the method was immunoSEQ multiplex PCR. The sample totals roughly 16,000 clones. The sample comprised peripheral blood mononuclear cells. This TCR came from a human donor with common variable immunodeficiency.

CDR3 DNA (partial): TGCGCCAGCAGCCCGGGACTTGATTACAATGAG. The encoded protein is CASSPGLDYNE. The entire CDR3 sequence reads CASSPGLDYNEQFF. The chain recombines TRBV5-1 with TRBJ2-1; D perhaps matches TRBD2 (6 bases). The CDR3 goes on 3 residues after the read ends, and that part is filled in from the germline J gene. The CDR3 totals 14 residues. From germline, CDR1 is SGHRS and CDR2 YFSETQ. V was shortened by 4 bases and J by 4 bases, with 12 bases between the two germline ends.